These 9 T cell receptor beta chains came from one sample sequenced in a study of memory CD4+ T cells and cytomegalovirus serostatus. Single viable CD3+CD4+CD8-CD45RO+ cells were sorted as the memory CD4+ T cells. Sequencing used immunoSEQ multiplex PCR; TCRdb keeps in-frame clones, though not all of them. The table has about 26,000 clones, about 80% seen once; the top ten hold approximately 0.7%. The source material was memory CD4+ T cells from blood. These receptors all come from an adult in good health and CMV-seronegative.

This clone occurred a few times. The chain joins TRBV6-4 to TRBJ2-3, with D uncertain. The CDR3 covers 14 residues. Trimming took off 4 bases at V and 0 bases at J, with 8 bases between the two ends. In germline, CDR1 is MRHNA, CDR2 SNTAGT. The CDR3 region has the DNA TGTGCCAGCAGTGCCGCTATGAGCACAGATACGCAGTATTTT. Protein product: CASSAAMSTDTQYF.

This clone was picked up one time. The chain uses TRBV7-2 and TRBJ1-1, with TRBD1 identical over 8 bases. The CDR3 sequence is 16 residues long. The V segment lost 4 bases and the J segment 8 bases; nucleotides outside the gene matches: 15. CDR1 and CDR2 from the germline V gene are SGHTA and FQGNSA. CDR3 in amino acids: CASSSKGGTGRGEAFF. The CDR3, as DNA: TGTGCCAGCAGCTCAAAAGGTGGGACAGGCCGGGGCGAAGCTTTCTTT.

The chain joins TRBV6-1 to TRBJ1-3; 7 bases are a match to TRBD1. The junction had 11 bases not matched to a gene; V was cut back by 3 bases and J by 6 bases. Germline loops: CDR1 MNHNS, CDR2 SASEGT. The CDR3 covers 16 residues. The CDR3 DNA follows: TGTGCCAGCAGTGACTGGCAGGGGGAACCGCCAAACACCATATATTTT. Amino acids: CASSDWQGEPPNTIYF.

V usage is TRBV19 and J usage is TRBJ2-1; perhaps D is TRBD1 or TRBD2 (7 bases each). This CDR3 comprises 16 residues. Germline-derived CDR1 and CDR2 are LNHDA and SQIVND (reference sequence). Trimming shortened V by 4 bases and J by 4 bases, and 17 bases separated the two germline ends. The CDR3 spells CASSREGDSSYNEQFF. CDR3 nucleotide sequence: TGTGCCAGTAGTAGGGAGGGGGACAGCAGTTACAATGAGCAGTTCTTC.

The V and J genes are TRBV12-5 and TRBJ2-7; D gene unclear. V was cut by 1 base and J by 5 bases, with 3 bases left in between. The CDR3 spans 11 residues. CDR1 and CDR2 from the germline V gene are LGHNT and FRNRAP. The CDR3 protein is CASGLEDEQYF. The DNA for the CDR3 is TGTGCTAGTGGTTTGGAAGACGAGCAGTACTTC.

The chain is built from TRBV6-6 and TRBJ1-1, with a weak D call TRBD1 (6 bases). The CDR3 has 14 amino acids. Germline V CDR1 and CDR2: MNHNY, SVGAGI (reference sequence). The V gene lost 5 bases and the J gene lost 1 base, with 11 bases spanning the gap. The CDR3, as DNA: TGTGCCAGCAGTCCACTACAGGGGAACACTGAAGCTTTCTTT. It specifies CASSPLQGNTEAFF.

This clone occurred a few times. V is TRBV27 and J is TRBJ1-1; D ambiguous. The CDR3 is made up of 14 amino acids. Germline CDR1 and CDR2: MNHEY and SMNVEV (reference sequence). V gave up 0 bases and J gave up 4 bases, with 9 bases separating them. The CDR3 sequence is CASSLSPRITEAFF. The CDR3 DNA follows: TGTGCCAGCAGTTTATCCCCGCGGATCACTGAAGCTTTCTTT.

The chain couples TRBV23-1 to TRBJ2-2; D not resolved. TRBV23-1 is placed among ORFs of uncertain function. This CDR3 region has 13 residues. V gave up 7 bases and J gave up 3 bases, with 9 bases separating them. Written as DNA, the CDR3 is TGCGCCAGCATAGCTCCAGACACCGGGGAGCTGTTTTTT. This gives the protein CASIAPDTGELFF.

About this clone: Other DNA sequences within the sample encode an identical CDR3. The chain has TRBV6-5 and TRBJ1-1, with D possibly being TRBD1 (5 bases). The V gene's germline CDR1 is MNHEY and CDR2 SVGAGI. This CDR3 comprises 14 residues. The V end was cut by 2 bases, the J end by 1 base, with 8 bases between. The CDR3: CASSYLQGNTEAFF. For the CDR3, the DNA is TGTGCCAGCAGTTACCTGCAGGGGAACACTGAAGCTTTCTTT.